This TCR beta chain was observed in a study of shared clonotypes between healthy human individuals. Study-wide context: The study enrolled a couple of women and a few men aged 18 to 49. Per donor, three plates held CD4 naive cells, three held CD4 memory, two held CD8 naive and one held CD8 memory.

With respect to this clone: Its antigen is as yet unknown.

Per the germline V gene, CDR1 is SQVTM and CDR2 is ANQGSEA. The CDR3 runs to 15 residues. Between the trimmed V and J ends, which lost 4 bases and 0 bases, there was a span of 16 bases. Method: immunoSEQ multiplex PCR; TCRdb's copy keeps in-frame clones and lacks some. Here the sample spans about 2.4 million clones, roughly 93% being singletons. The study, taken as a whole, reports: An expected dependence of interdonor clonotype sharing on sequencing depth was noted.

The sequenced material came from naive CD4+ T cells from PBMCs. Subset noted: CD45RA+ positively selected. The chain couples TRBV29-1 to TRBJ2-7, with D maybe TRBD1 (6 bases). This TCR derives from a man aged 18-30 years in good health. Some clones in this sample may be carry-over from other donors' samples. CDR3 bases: TGCAGCGTTGGGTCAGGGGACGCGTTCTCCTACGAGCAGTACTTC. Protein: CSVGSGDAFSYEQYF.